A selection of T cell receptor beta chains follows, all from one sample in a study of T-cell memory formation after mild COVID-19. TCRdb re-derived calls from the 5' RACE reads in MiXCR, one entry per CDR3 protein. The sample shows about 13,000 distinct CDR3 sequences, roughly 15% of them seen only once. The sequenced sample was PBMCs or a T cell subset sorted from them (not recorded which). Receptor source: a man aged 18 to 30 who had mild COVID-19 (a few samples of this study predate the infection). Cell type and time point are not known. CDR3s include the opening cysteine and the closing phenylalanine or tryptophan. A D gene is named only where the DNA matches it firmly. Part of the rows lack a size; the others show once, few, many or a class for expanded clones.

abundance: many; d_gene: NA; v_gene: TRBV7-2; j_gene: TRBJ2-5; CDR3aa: CASSLVGLGGETQYF; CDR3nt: TGTGCCAGCAGCTTAGTCGGACTAGGGGGCGAGACCCAGTACTTC
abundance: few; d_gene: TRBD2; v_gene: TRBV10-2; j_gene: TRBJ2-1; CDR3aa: CASRVSGGTSYEQFF; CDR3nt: TGCGCCAGCAGAGTTAGCGGGGGCACTTCCTATGAGCAGTTCTTC
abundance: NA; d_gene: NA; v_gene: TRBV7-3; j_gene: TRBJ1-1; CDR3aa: CASSLNGGASTEAFF; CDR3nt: TGTGCCAGCAGCTTAAATGGAGGGGCCAGCACTGAAGCTTTCTTT
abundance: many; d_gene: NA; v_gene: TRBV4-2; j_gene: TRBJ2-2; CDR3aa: CASSQGWTPLTGELFF; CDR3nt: TGTGCCAGCAGCCAAGGGTGGACCCCGCTCACCGGGGAGCTGTTTTTT
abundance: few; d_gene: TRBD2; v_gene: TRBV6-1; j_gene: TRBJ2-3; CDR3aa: CASSEGTSHTDTQYF; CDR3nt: TGTGCCAGCAGTGAAGGGACTAGCCACACAGATACGCAGTATTTT
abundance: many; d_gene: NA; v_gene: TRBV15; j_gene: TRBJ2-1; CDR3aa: CATSRGLVGSYNEQFF; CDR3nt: TGTGCCACCAGCAGAGGACTAGTTGGTTCCTACAATGAGCAGTTCTTC
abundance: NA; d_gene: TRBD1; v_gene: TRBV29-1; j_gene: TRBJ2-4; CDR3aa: CSVQGGGQGNIQYF; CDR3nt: TGCAGCGTTCAGGGAGGGGGACAGGGAAACATTCAGTACTTC
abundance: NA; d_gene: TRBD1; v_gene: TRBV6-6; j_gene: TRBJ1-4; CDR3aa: CASRKTGGALREKLFF; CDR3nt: TGTGCCAGCAGAAAGACAGGGGGGGCCCTTAGAGAAAAACTGTTTTTT
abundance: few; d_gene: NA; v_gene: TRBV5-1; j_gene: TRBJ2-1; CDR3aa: CASSWGPIGEQFF; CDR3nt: TGCGCCAGCAGCTGGGGACCAATTGGTGAGCAGTTCTTC
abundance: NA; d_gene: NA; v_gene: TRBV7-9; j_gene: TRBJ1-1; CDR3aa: CASSLIVTENTEAFF; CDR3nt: TGTGCCAGCAGCTTAATTGTGACGGAGAACACTGAAGCTTTCTTT
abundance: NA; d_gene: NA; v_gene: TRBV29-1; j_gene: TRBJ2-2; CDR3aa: CSIREDTGELFF; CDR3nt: TGCAGCATAAGGGAGGACACCGGGGAGCTGTTTTTT
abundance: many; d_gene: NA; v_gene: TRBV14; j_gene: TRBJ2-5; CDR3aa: CASSQDYVVEEPQYF; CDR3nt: TGTGCCAGCAGCCAAGATTATGTGGTTGAAGAGCCCCAGTACTTC
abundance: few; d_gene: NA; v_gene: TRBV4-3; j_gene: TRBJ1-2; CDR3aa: CASSQDWTDPNYGYTF; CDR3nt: TGCGCCAGCAGCCAAGATTGGACGGACCCTAACTATGGCTACACCTTC
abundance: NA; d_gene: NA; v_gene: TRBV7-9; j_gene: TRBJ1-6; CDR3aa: CASSFLASKSPLHF; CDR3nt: TGTGCCAGCAGCTTCTTGGCATCAAAGTCACCCCTCCACTTT
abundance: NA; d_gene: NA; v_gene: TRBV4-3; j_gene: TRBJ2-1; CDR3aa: CASSQTIQPPLYNEQFF; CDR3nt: TGCGCCAGCAGCCAAACTATACAGCCTCCCCTCTACAATGAGCAGTTCTTC
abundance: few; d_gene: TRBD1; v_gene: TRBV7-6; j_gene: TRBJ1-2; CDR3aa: CASSSAGTGGYTF; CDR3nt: TGTGCCAGCAGCTCCGCAGGGACAGGCGGCTACACCTTC
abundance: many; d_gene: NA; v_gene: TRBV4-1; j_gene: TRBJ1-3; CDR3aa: CASSNPSISGNTIYF; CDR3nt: TGCGCCAGCAGCAACCCATCGATTTCTGGAAACACCATATATTTT
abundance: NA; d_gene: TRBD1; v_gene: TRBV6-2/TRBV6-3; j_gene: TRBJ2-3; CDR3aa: CAIRGQNPDTQYF; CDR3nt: TGTGCCATCAGGGGGCAGAACCCAGATACGCAGTATTTT
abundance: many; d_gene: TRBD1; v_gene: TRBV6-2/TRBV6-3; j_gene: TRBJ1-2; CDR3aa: CASSYIMTGFGYTF; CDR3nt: TGTGCCAGCAGTTACATAATGACAGGGTTTGGCTACACCTTC
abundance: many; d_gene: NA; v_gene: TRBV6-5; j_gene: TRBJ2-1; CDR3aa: CASSYSTDRRVIMNEQFF; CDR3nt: TGTGCCAGCAGTTACTCAACGGACAGGAGGGTCATTATGAATGAGCAGTTCTTC
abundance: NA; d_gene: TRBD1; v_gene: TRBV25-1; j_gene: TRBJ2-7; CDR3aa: CASSATGTYEQYF; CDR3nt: TGTGCCAGCAGTGCGACAGGGACCTACGAGCAGTACTTC
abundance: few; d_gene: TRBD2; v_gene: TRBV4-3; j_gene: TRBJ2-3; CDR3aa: CASSQESGLAGVKADTQYF; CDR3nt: TGCGCCAGCAGCCAAGAATCGGGCCTAGCGGGGGTAAAGGCAGATACGCAGTATTTT
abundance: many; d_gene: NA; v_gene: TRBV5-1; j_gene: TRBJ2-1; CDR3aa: CASRSLGSQQFF; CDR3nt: TGCGCCAGCAGATCTCTCGGGTCCCAGCAGTTCTTC
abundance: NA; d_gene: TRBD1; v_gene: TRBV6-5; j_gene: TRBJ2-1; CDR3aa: CASSYWDRGYNEQFF; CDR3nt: TGTGCCAGCAGTTACTGGGACAGGGGTTACAATGAGCAGTTCTTC
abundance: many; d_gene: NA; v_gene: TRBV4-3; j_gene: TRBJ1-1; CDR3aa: CASSQDPVYVGEAFF; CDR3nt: TGCGCCAGCAGCCAAGATCCAGTCTATGTGGGTGAAGCTTTCTTT
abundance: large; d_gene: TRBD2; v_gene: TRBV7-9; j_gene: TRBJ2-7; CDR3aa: CASSAPAGVGEQYF; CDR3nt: TGTGCCAGCAGCGCCCCAGCGGGGGTCGGCGAGCAGTACTTC